This TCR beta chain was retrieved from a study of early T cells in non-severe SARS-CoV-2 infection. The TCR library protocol was used to attach unique molecular identifiers. These identifiers were attached to individual cDNA molecules. TCRdb reprocessed the 5' RACE reads via MiXCR and lists one record per CDR3 protein. The table includes roughly 120,000 distinct CDR3 sequences, 10% to 15% detected once. Trimming removed 4 bases from V and 5 bases from J, with 15 bases in between. This CDR3 contains 15 residues. Germline-derived CDR1 and CDR2 are LNHDA and SQIVND (reference sequence). This chain links TRBV19 with TRBJ2-1; D perhaps matches TRBD2 (6 bases). This TCR came from an adult who was a healthcare worker with PCR-confirmed SARS-CoV-2 infection or an uninfected control (not recorded which). The sequenced sample was whole blood, obtained at baseline. The chain's CDR3 is CASSTNHGGHNEQFF. Written as DNA, the CDR3 is TGTGCCAGTAGTACCAACCACGGGGGACACAATGAGCAGTTCTTC. Full variable domain (missing parts from reference TRBV19 and TRBJ2-1): DGGITQSPKYLFRKEGQNVTLSCEQNLNHDAMYWYRQDPGQGLRLIYYSQIVNDFQKGDIAEGYSVSREKKESFPLTVTSAQKNPTAFYLCASSTNHGGHNEQFFGPGTRLTVL.